This T cell receptor beta chain was profiled in a study of vaccination and CD4 T cells after COVID-19. Study details: Overlapping SARS-CoV-2, HCoV-NL63, HCoV-OC43 and HCoV-229E spike peptides were used to stimulate cells.

The Oncomine TCR Beta short-read assay was applied to DNA of cultured CD4+ T cells. MiXCR was run by TCRdb on the PCR reads, yielding one entry per CDR3 protein. The sample contains some 7,000 distinct CDR3 sequences, roughly two fifths of which appear only once. The CDR3 loop spans 16 amino acids. Germline V gene lookup returns CDR1 LNHDA and CDR2 SQIVND (reference sequence). Trimming stripped 5 bases from V and 3 bases from J, with 17 bases between. Treatment of the sample: roughly 11-day PBMC culture with coronavirus spike peptide pools or control peptides (ViraFEST assay). CD4+ T lymphocytes from the unexposed donor were collected before the COVID-19 pandemic (2011-2018). TCRs were sequenced by ViraFEST after antigen-specific T cells had been expanded with peptide pools. This clonotype was detected only a few times. The antigen remains undetermined.

The chain joins TRBV19 to TRBJ1-3; D perhaps matches TRBD1 (5 bases). Source material: CD4+ T cells from blood, cultured in vitro. The sequence came from a human donor in good health. CDR3 protein: CASSRRQSSGGNTIYF. CDR3 in DNA: TGTGCCAGTAGTCGAAGACAGTCCTCTGGTGGAAACACCATATATTTT.